These 27 T cell receptor beta chains were sequenced from one sample in a study of T cells after yellow fever vaccination. One entry per CDR3 protein, called by TCRdb with MiXCR from the 5' RACE reads. Of a few hundred thousand distinct CDR3 sequences listed, around 5.2% were seen once; the top ten hold under 3.5%. The source was CD4+ T cells sorted from PBMCs, collected on the day of the yellow fever booster vaccination. These receptors were collected from a man in his late teens or twenties who received the YFV17D yellow fever vaccine.

This clonotype was found a few times. The chain carries TRBV6-2 or TRBV6-3 and TRBJ2-5, with D possibly called TRBD1 or TRBD2 (6 bases each). The CDR3 loop spans 15 amino acids. V shed 0 bases and J shed 7 bases, with 15 bases lying between them. Germline V CDR1 and CDR2: MNHEY, SVGEGT. The DNA of the CDR3 is TGTGCCAGCAGTTACTCGAGGGGGGCAGACGGGACCCAGTACTTC. Its translation: CASSYSRGADGTQYF.

This rearrangement joins TRBV30 to TRBJ1-5; 9 bases match TRBD1. Trimming removed 4 bases from V and 5 bases from J; junction bases left unmatched: 3. This CDR3 region has 13 residues. Germline V gene sequence: CDR1 GTSNPN, CDR2 SVGIG (reference sequence). The CDR3, as DNA: TGTGCCTGGATGGGACAGGGTTATCAGCCCCAGCATTTT. Its translation is CAWMGQGYQPQHF. The variable domain in full, with the rest retrieved from reference TRBV30 and TRBJ1-5, is SQTIHQWPATLVQPVGSPLSLECTVEGTSNPNLYWYRQAAGRGLQLLFYSVGIGQISSEVPQNLSASRPQDRQFILSSKKLLLSDSGFYLCAWMGQGYQPQHFGDGTRLSIL.

V usage is TRBV10-3 and J usage is TRBJ1-2; D possibly corresponds to TRBD1 (6 bases). The CDR3 has 13 residues. Germline V CDR1 and CDR2: ENHRY, SYGVKD. Trimming cost V 11 bases and J 6 bases, with 19 bases left between them. CDR3 sequence (DNA): TGTGCCGCGAAGGGGGACCGAGTCGATGGCTACACCTTC. Amino acid sequence: CAAKGDRVDGYTF.

This clonotype was found a few times. The chain carries TRBV18 and TRBJ1-2; D gene unclear. The CDR3 covers 14 residues. V was cut by 2 bases and J by 4 bases, with 11 bases left in between. Germline assignment: CDR1 KGHSH and CDR2 LQKENI. CDR3: CASSPGQATYGYTF. The CDR3 nucleotides are TGTGCCAGCTCACCAGGGCAGGCAACCTATGGCTACACCTTC.

CDR3 residues: CARAQCEQYV. For the CDR3, the DNA is TGTGCGCGGGCCCAATGCGAGCAGTACGTC. V gene TRBV19 combines with J gene TRBJ2-7; possibly TRBD2 for D (5 bases). In germline, CDR1 is LNHDA, CDR2 SQIVND (reference sequence). The CDR3 length is 10 residues.

This clonotype came up many times. As DNA, the CDR3 is TGTGCCTCCTACGAGACAGGGGGAGACCAAGAGACCCAGTACTTC. It encodes CASYETGGDQETQYF. The rearrangement joins TRBV30 to TRBJ2-5, with 9 positions matching TRBD1. The trim removed 7 bases at V and 0 bases at J, leaving 9 bases unmatched. Germline values: CDR1 GTSNPN, CDR2 SVGIG (reference sequence). This CDR3 is 15 amino acids long.

This clonotype occurred a few times. The chain joins TRBV5-1 to TRBJ2-2, with D uncertain. The germline gives CDR1 SGHRS, CDR2 YFSETQ. V dropped 4 bases and J dropped 4 bases, with 11 bases sitting between them. This CDR3 is built from 14 residues. CDR3 DNA sequence: TGCGCCAGCAGCCTGCGCTTTCTCACCGGGGAGCTGTTTTTT. Encoded protein: CASSLRFLTGELFF. The full variable domain, with the rest looked up from reference TRBV5-1 and TRBJ2-2, is KAGVTQTPRYLIKTRGQQVTLSCSPISGHRSVSWYQQTPGQGLQFLFEYFSETQRNKGNFPGRFSGRQFSNSRSEMNVSTLELGDSALYLCASSLRFLTGELFFGEGSRLTVL.

This chain uses TRBV3-1 with TRBJ2-5; D gene unclear. V was trimmed by 8 bases and J by 2 bases, leaving 6 bases between them. Germline loops: CDR1 LGHDT, CDR2 YNNKEL (reference sequence). The CDR3 spans 11 residues. The CDR3 spells CASGRQETQYF. CDR3 coding DNA: TGTGCCAGCGGGCGACAAGAGACCCAGTACTTC.

This clonotype was counted at least ten times. Here the CDR3 reads CSAGEGSSGANVLTF. CDR3 in DNA: TGCAGCGCTGGGGAGGGATCGAGCGGGGCCAACGTCCTGACTTTC. V and J are TRBV29-1 and TRBJ2-6, with 7 bases that match TRBD2. Looked up from germline, CDR1 is SQVTM and CDR2 is ANQGSEA. V was clipped by 7 bases and J by 4 bases; unmatched bases: 10. The CDR3 is made up of 15 amino acids.

J is TRBJ2-3 and V is TRBV6-1; TRBD1 might be the D (6 bases). Trimming took 2 bases from V and 0 from J, leaving 9 bases between them. This CDR3 is built from 15 residues. The germline gives CDR1 MNHNS, CDR2 SASEGT. This CDR3 reads CASSEWGQSTDTQYF. The CDR3 DNA reads as TGTGCCAGCAGTGAATGGGGGCAGAGCACAGATACGCAGTATTTT.

In its sample, this clonotype was seen many times. This chain connects TRBV7-2 to TRBJ2-7, with D perhaps TRBD1 (6 bases). This CDR3 spans 13 amino acids. The germline V and J ends were trimmed by 3 bases and 4 bases, with 10 bases remaining between them. Germline CDR1 and CDR2: SGHTA and FQGNSA. CDR3 loop: CASSFPRGYEQYF. CDR3 sequence (DNA): TGTGCCAGCAGCTTTCCGAGGGGGTACGAGCAGTACTTC.

This clonotype was seen at least ten times. CDR3 in amino acids: CASRSRGKTGELFF. The CDR3 DNA follows: TGTGCCAGCAGGAGCAGGGGAAAAACCGGGGAGCTGTTTTTT. The chain carries TRBV4-2 and TRBJ2-2; perhaps TRBD1 as D (6 bases). The CDR3 runs 14 residues. Germline-derived CDR1 and CDR2 are LGHNA and YNFKEQ. The V end lost 6 bases, the J end lost 5 bases, and 13 bases lay between the germline ends.

The chain combines TRBV28 with TRBJ2-7, with TRBD1 identical over 8 bases. Trimming removed 1 base from V and 0 bases from J; junction bases left unmatched: 5. The germline CDR1 and CDR2 sequences are MDHEN and SYDVKM. This CDR3 region has 16 residues. In nucleotides, the CDR3 is TGTGCCAGCAGTTTATCGACGGGACAGGACTCCTACGAGCAGTACGTC. Translation gives CASSLSTGQDSYEQYV.

The V gene is TRBV5-1, the J gene TRBJ2-3, with TRBD2 as a possible D gene (7 bases). V was clipped by 3 bases and J by 4 bases, with 21 bases between them. The CDR3 contains 17 residues. The germline CDR1 and CDR2 sequences are SGHRS and YFSETQ. CDR3 in amino acids: CASSWGGHPGASDTQYF. As DNA, the CDR3 is TGCGCCAGCAGCTGGGGGGGCCACCCGGGAGCTTCAGATACGCAGTATTTT.

This clonotype was detected only a few times. This chain joins TRBV7-2 and TRBJ2-3; 8 nucleotides line up with TRBD2. Germline V gene lookup returns CDR1 SGHTA and CDR2 FQGNSA. The J segment lost 0 bases and the V segment lost 4 bases, leaving 6 bases of the junction unmatched. This CDR3 comprises 16 residues. The CDR3 spells CASSSGGPLSTDTQYF. The CDR3 DNA sequence: TGTGCCAGCAGCTCGGGGGGGCCTCTTAGCACAGATACGCAGTATTTT.

V gene TRBV6-2 or TRBV6-3 combines with J gene TRBJ1-1; D gene ambiguous. CDR1 MNHEY and CDR2 SVGEGT come from the germline V gene. The V end lost 7 bases, the J end lost 5 bases, and 8 bases lay between the germline ends. The CDR3 is 11 amino acids. The CDR3 protein is CASTHLTEAFF. The CDR3 DNA sequence: TGTGCCAGCACCCACCTTACTGAAGCTTTCTTT.

This clonotype showed up many times. The gene calls are TRBV5-1 and TRBJ1-2, with a tentative D call TRBD1 (5 bases). This CDR3 is built from 13 residues. Trimming shortened V by 4 bases and J by 6 bases, and 13 bases separated the two germline ends. Germline lookup yields CDR1 SGHRS and CDR2 YFSETQ. The CDR3 DNA is TGCGCCAGCAGCCTGGGGGACGGTAATGGCTACACCTTC. Its translation is CASSLGDGNGYTF.

The V and J genes are TRBV18 and TRBJ2-2; D is unclear. CDR3 length: 13 amino acids. V shed 3 bases and J shed 6 bases, with 8 bases lying between them. The germline V gene encodes CDR1 KGHSH and CDR2 LQKENI. The CDR3 loop is CASSPSTPGELFF. The CDR3 DNA follows: TGTGCCAGCTCACCGTCGACGCCCGGGGAGCTGTTTTTT.

This clonotype was counted a few times. V usage is TRBV12-3 or TRBV12-4 and J usage is TRBJ2-1, with D unclear. The CDR3 spans 12 residues. The V and J ends lost 7 bases and 3 bases respectively, with 7 bases between them. The CDR3, as DNA: TGTGCCAGCAAGGTTTACTACAATGAGCAGTTCTTC. Translated: CASKVYYNEQFF.

This clonotype turned up a few times. This chain joins TRBV6-2 or TRBV6-3 and TRBJ1-2; no firm D call. V was trimmed by 5 bases and J by 7 bases, leaving 11 bases between them. The CDR3 is made up of 12 amino acids. Germline CDR1 and CDR2: MNHEY and SVGEGT. The CDR3 nucleotides are TGTGCCAGCAGTCCTGCTTCCCGTGGCTACACCTTC. It is translated as CASSPASRGYTF.

The V gene is TRBV7-8, the J gene TRBJ2-7, with 10 bases lining up with TRBD1. Per germline, CDR1 SGHVS and CDR2 FQNEAQ. The CDR3 runs 19 residues. After removal of 4 bases from V and 1 base from J, the junction contained 16 bases not matched to a gene. The CDR3 here is CASSYGTGALTLLSYEQYF. The CDR3 DNA follows: TGTGCCAGCAGCTACGGGACAGGGGCCCTGACCCTACTATCCTACGAGCAGTACTTC.

The chain links TRBV16 to TRBJ1-2; perhaps TRBD1 as D (6 bases). This CDR3 comprises 14 residues. With 2 bases removed from V and 2 bases from J, the gap between germline ends came to 9 bases. The V gene's germline CDR1 is KGHSY and CDR2 FQNENV. The CDR3 loop reads CASSQRTDNYGYTF. In DNA, the CDR3 is TGTGCCAGCAGCCAAAGGACAGACAACTATGGCTACACCTTC.

This clonotype was seen a handful of times. The chain employs TRBV7-2 and TRBJ1-2; 10 bases map to TRBD1. In germline, CDR1 is SGHTA, CDR2 FQGNSA. The length of the CDR3 is 16 residues. V was pared by 4 bases and J by 8 bases, with 13 bases of the junction left unmatched. The CDR3 DNA reads TGTGCCAGCAGCTCAACATGGGGGACAGGGGTCCCCGGCTACACCTTC. It encodes CASSSTWGTGVPGYTF.

The CDR3 region has the DNA TGCGCCAGCAGCCAAGTACTAGCGGGGAACACAGATACGCAGTATTTT. Translating gives CASSQVLAGNTDTQYF. The rearrangement joins TRBV4-3 to TRBJ2-3, with TRBD2 matching over 10 bases. CDR1 is LGHNA and CDR2 is YSLEER in the germline V gene. The CDR3 is 16 amino acids. V was pared by 1 base and J by 2 bases, with 3 bases of the junction left unmatched.

This clonotype was detected only a few times. This chain links TRBV12-3 or TRBV12-4 with TRBJ1-2; tentatively, D is TRBD1 (5 bases). The germline V and J ends were trimmed by 6 bases and 4 bases, with 18 bases remaining between them. The length of the CDR3 is 15 residues. The CDR3 nucleotides read TGTGCCAGCAGACACAGGAACGGGGGGGTCTATGGCTACACCTTC. This codes for CASRHRNGGVYGYTF.

The CDR3 loop is CASRTGTGDSYEQYF. The CDR3 nucleotides are TGTGCCAGCAGAACCGGGACAGGGGACTCCTACGAGCAGTACTTC. This chain uses TRBV6-5 with TRBJ2-7, with TRBD1 identical over 10 bases. There are 15 residues in the CDR3. Germline-derived CDR1 and CDR2 are MNHEY and SVGAGI. The ends lost 6 bases at V and 0 bases at J; junction bases unmatched: 5.

There are many counts of this clonotype. The genes are TRBV3-1 and TRBJ1-5; 7 bases align to TRBD1. The CDR3 runs 15 residues. Looked up from germline, CDR1 is LGHDT and CDR2 is YNNKEL (reference sequence). V dropped 0 bases and J dropped 9; count of bases not matched to a gene: 8. CDR3 amino acids: CASSQDGTAALPQHF. For the CDR3, the DNA is TGTGCCAGCAGCCAAGACGGGACAGCAGCTTTGCCCCAGCATTTT. Using reference TRBV3-1 and TRBJ1-5 for the parts outside the CDR3, the full variable domain is DTAVSQTPKYLVTQMGNDKSIKCEQNLGHDTMYWYKQDSKKFLKIMFSYNNKELIINETVPNRFSPKSPDKAHLNLHINSLELGDSAVYFCASSQDGTAALPQHFGDGTRLSIL.